This T cell receptor (beta chain) emerged from a study of cytomegalovirus exposure and HLA in healthy donors. This clone was counted a single time. Its specificity is not known. CDR3 size: 15 residues. Trimming shortened V by 2 bases and J by 3 bases, and 15 bases separated the two germline ends. CDR1 and CDR2 from the germline V gene are SGHRS and YFSETQ. General study points: Sequencing depth roughly uniform across donors was assumed in presence/absence analyses. Highly shared sequence variants in one cluster were likely a sequencing artifact.

Researchers ran the PCR with 60 Vbeta and 13 Jbeta primers. Clones were sequenced by immunoSEQ multiplex PCR, and TCRdb holds only the in-frame ones, with some missing. The table has about 120,000 clones, 81% seen once. Sample: PBMCs. This TCR was recovered from a woman aged 40 to 50 in good health and CMV-seronegative. J is TRBJ2-7 and V is TRBV5-1; the D gene is possibly TRBD2 (5 bases). The CDR3 DNA sequence: TGCGCCAGCAGCTTTGGTGGGAGAGGGAACTACGAGCAGTACTTC. Translation: CASSFGGRGNYEQYF.